This TCR beta chain was recorded in a study of graft-versus-host responses after intestinal transplantation. The study, taken as a whole, reports: The recipient marrow held GvH clones, and some of them showed up first in ileum or blood. Early post-transplant HvG declines were associated with peak circulating GvH clone levels.

Measured with immunoSEQ multiplex PCR; TCRdb has only the in-frame clones, and not every one. The sample contains some 90,000 clones, about 90% of which appear only once. As regards this clone: The target antigen is unknown.

This sample comprised unstimulated CD8+ T cells sorted from spleen or lymph node cells, obtained before transplant. This receptor was taken from a human donor who was the organ donor for an intestinal transplant.

The CDR3 spells CASSSTQGYNSPLHF. CDR3 bases: TGTGCCAGCAGTTCGACACAGGGGTATAATTCACCCCTCCACTTT. The V gene is TRBV6-6, the J gene TRBJ1-6; TRBD1 matches 7 bases. V lost 4 bases and J lost 4; bases outside the gene matches: 4. This CDR3 is 15 amino acids long. Germline V gene lookup returns CDR1 MNHNY and CDR2 SVGAGI (reference sequence).